The text below deals with one T cell receptor beta chain. Its matching antigen is unknown. This sample stems from a study of cytomegalovirus exposure and HLA in healthy donors. Study-wide results and limits: The presence/absence work took it that sequencing depth was about the same across donors. Accurate HLA-A and HLA-B prediction from TCR beta sequences was reported for most subjects.

The PCR was carried out with 60 Vbeta primers and 13 Jbeta primers. Generated by immunoSEQ multiplex PCR, the TCRdb table keeps only in-frame clones and is missing some. This table has approximately 140,000 clones, 65% to 85% appearing once. This clonotype was sampled from a woman in her 40s in good health and CMV-seronegative. The sequencing sample was made of PBMCs.

CDR3 DNA sequence: TGTGCCTGGACGGAGGGGCTAGGGGCGTTCTTC. Amino acids: CAWTEGLGAFF. The V gene is TRBV30, the J gene TRBJ2-1; the D gene is possibly TRBD2 (6 bases). The CDR3 length is 11 residues. The germline V gene encodes CDR1 GTSNPN and CDR2 SVGIG (reference sequence). V was pared by 4 bases and J by 15 bases, with 16 bases between. Supplemented by reference TRBV30 and TRBJ2-1, the full variable domain reads SQTIHQWPATLVQPVGSPLSLECTVEGTSNPNLYWYRQAAGRGLQLLFYSVGIGQISSEVPQNLSASRPQDRQFILSSKKLLLSDSGFYLCAWTEGLGAFFGPGTRLTVL.